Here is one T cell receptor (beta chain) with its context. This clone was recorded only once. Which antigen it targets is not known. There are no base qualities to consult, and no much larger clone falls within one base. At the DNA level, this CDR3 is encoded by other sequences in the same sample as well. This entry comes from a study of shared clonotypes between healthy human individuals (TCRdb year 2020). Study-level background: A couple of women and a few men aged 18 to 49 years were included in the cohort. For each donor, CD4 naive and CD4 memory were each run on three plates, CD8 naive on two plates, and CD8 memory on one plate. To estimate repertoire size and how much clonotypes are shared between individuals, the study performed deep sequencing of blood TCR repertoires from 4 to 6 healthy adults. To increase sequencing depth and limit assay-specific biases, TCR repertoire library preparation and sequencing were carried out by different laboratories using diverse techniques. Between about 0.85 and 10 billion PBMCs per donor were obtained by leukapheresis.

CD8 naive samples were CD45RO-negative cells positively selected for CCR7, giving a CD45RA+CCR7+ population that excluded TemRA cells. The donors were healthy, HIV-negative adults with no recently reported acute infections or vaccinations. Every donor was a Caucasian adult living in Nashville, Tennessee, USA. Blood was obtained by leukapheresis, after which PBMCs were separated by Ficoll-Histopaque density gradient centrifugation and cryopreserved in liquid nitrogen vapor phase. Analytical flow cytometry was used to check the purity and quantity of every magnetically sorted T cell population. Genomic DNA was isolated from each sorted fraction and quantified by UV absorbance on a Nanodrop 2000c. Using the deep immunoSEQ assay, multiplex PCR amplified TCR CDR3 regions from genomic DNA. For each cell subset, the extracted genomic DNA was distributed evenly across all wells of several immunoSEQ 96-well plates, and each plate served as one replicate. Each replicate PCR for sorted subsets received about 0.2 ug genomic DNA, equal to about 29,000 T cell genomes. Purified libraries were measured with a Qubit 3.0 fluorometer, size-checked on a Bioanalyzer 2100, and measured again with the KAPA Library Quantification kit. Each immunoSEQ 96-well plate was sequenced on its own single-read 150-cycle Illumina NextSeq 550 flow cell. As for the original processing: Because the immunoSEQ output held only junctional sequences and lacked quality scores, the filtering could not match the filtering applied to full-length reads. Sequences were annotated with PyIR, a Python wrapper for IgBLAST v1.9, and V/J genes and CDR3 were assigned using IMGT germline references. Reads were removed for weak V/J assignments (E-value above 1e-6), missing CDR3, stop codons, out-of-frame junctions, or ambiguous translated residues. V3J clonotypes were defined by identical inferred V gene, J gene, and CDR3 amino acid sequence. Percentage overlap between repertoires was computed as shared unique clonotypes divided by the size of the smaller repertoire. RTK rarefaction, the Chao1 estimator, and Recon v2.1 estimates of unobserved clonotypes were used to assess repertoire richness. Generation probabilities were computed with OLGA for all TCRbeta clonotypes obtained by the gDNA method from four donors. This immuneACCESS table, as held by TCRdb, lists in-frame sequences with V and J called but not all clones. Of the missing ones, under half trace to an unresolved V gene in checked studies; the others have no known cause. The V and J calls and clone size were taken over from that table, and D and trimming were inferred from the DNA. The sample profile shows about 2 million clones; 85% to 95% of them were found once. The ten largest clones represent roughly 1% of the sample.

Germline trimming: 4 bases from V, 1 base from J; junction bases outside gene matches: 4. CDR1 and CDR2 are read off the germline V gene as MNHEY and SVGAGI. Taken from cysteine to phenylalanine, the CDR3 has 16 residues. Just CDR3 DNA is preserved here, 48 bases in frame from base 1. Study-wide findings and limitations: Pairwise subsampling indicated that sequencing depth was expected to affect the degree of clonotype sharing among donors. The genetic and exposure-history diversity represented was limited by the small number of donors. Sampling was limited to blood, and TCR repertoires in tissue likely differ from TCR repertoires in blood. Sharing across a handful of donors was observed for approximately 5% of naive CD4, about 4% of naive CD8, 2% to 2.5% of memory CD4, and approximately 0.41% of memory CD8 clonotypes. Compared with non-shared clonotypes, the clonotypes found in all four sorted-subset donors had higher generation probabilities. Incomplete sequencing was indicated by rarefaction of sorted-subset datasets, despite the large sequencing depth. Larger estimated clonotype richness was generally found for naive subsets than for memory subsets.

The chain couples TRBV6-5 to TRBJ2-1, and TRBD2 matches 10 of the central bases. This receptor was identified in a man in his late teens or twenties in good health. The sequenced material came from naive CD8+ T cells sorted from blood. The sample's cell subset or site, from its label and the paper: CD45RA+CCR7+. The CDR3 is CASSLLAGASYNEQFF. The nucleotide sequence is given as TGTGCCAGCAGTTTGCTAGCGGGAGCATCCTACAATGAGCAGTTCTTC.